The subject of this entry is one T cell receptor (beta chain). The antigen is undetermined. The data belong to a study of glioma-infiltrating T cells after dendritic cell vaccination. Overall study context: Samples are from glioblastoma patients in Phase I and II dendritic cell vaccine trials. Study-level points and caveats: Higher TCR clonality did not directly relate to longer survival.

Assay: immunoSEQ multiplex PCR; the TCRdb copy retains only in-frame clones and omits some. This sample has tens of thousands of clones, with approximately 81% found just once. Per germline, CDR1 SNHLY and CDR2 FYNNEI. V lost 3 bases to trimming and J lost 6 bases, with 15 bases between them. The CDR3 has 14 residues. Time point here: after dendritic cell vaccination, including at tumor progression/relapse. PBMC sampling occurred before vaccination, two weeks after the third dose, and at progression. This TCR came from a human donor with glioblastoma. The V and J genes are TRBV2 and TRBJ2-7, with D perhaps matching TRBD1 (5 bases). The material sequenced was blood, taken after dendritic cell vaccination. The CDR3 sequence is CASSDVKGLSEQYF. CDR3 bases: TGTGCCAGCAGTGATGTGAAGGGGCTCAGCGAGCAGTACTTC.